Given below is one T cell receptor (beta chain) in context. Its antigen is as yet unknown. The source of the sample is a study of T cell responses to AZD1222 COVID-19 vaccine. Using immunoSEQ multiplex PCR, the repertoire was profiled, and TCRdb retains in-frame clones only, with some absent. The sample yields about 140,000 clones, about 90% seen once. Study-wide findings and caveats: Every sample of the repertoires postdated the peak T cell response.

The CDR3 has 14 amino acids. Per the germline V gene, CDR1 is MNHEY and CDR2 is SVGAGI. The V and J ends lost 10 bases and 8 bases respectively, with 18 bases between them. Sequenced here: peripheral blood, sampled 28 days after the second dose of the MenACWY control vaccine. The rearrangement joins TRBV6-5 to TRBJ1-6; maybe TRBD1 (5 bases). This sequence was found in an adult who received the MenACWY meningococcal vaccine as a control. The CDR3 DNA follows: TGTGCCACTCACGGGACGCGGCGTCATTCACCCCTCCACTTT. Its translation is CATHGTRRHSPLHF.